Each of the 3 T cell receptor beta chains below was sequenced from the same sample in a study of CD8 T cells in ankylosing spondylitis (dated by TCRdb to 2015 to 2018). The protocol used for the library was 5' RACE. The sequencer listed for this sample is Illumina HiSeq 2500. The public reads were run again by TCRdb, first through fastp at Q25 and then through MiXCR, and only productive beta chains were kept. Rows with a matching CDR3 protein are joined into one entry that keeps the most common DNA and genes. The sample table lists about 36,000 distinct CDR3 sequences, about 5.5% of them with a count of one. The ten largest clones represent more than 10% of the sample. The sequencing input was blood, either unsorted or a sorted T cell fraction (not recorded which). Every receptor here comes from a male donor with ankylosing spondylitis or in good health (not recorded which).

This clonotype appeared many times. This chain joins TRBV7-6 and TRBJ2-3; D is ambiguous. The CDR3 extends over 13 amino acids. CDR1 is SGHVS, CDR2 FNYEAQ, per germline. With 6 bases removed from V and 1 base from J, the gap between germline ends came to 8 bases. The CDR3 coding sequence is TGTGCCAGCAGGGGCGGAGGCACAGATACGCAGTATTTT. Translation: CASRGGGTDTQYF. The variable domain in full, with the rest retrieved from reference TRBV7-6 and TRBJ2-3, is GAGVSQSPRYKVTKRGQDVALRCDPISGHVSLYWYRQALGQGPEFLTYFNYEAQQDKSGLPNDRFSAERPEGSISTLTIQRTEQRDSAMYRCASRGGGTDTQYFGPGTRLTVL.

This clonotype was picked up many times. The genes are TRBV6-5 and TRBJ2-7; unclear D gene. V was clipped by 4 bases and J by 2 bases, with 15 bases between them. The CDR3 runs to 15 residues. The germline V gene has CDR1 MNHEY and CDR2 SVGAGI. The CDR3 is CASSFGVEVAYEQYF. CDR3 in DNA: TGTGCCAGCAGTTTTGGGGTAGAAGTCGCCTACGAGCAGTACTTC.

The table lists this clonotype with many counts. The V gene is TRBV20-1, the J gene TRBJ2-1, with D uncertain. V was clipped by 3 bases and J by 5 bases, with 17 bases between them. CDR3 length: 15 amino acids. Germline loops: CDR1 DFQATT, CDR2 SNEGSKA (reference sequence). The CDR3 sequence: CSASRSQIANNEQFF. CDR3 sequence (DNA): TGCAGTGCTAGTAGGAGCCAGATTGCTAACAATGAGCAGTTCTTC.